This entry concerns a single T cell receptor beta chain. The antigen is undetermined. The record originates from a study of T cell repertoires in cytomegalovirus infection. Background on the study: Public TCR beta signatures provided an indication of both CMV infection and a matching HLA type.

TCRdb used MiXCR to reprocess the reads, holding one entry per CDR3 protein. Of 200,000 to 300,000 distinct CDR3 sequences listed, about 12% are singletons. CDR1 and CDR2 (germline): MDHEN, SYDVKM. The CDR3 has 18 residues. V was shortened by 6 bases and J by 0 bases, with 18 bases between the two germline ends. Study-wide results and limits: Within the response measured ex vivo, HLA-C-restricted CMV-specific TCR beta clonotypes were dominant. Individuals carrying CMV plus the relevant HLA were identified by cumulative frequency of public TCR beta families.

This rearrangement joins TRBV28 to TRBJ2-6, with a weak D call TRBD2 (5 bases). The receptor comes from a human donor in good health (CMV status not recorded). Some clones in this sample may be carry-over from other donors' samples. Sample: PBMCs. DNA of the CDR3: TGTGCCAGCAGGAAACCCGGGATAGCCCGCTCTGGGGCCAACGTCCTGACTTTC. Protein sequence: CASRKPGIARSGANVLTF. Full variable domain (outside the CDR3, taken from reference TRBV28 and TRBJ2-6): DVKVTQSSRYLVKRTGEKVFLECVQDMDHENMFWYRQDPGLGLRLIYFSYDVKMKEKGDIPEGYSVSREKKERFSLILESASTNQTSMYLCASRKPGIARSGANVLTFGAGSRLTVL.